This T cell receptor beta chain was captured in a study of blood T cell repertoires in COVID-19. Study details: From the United States, Italy and Spain came samples of acute and convalescent COVID-19.

The CDR3 sequence is 14 residues long. Germline CDR1 reads SGHRS; CDR2 reads YFSETQ. Trimming left V 7 bases short and J 0 bases short, with 11 bases between. Assay used: immunoSEQ multiplex PCR; TCRdb lists only in-frame clones, some missing. The sample lists approximately 90,000 clones; 75% to 90% were seen once. This TCR was sampled from a man between 60 and 75 years old with COVID-19, enrolled during active disease. Sequenced: peripheral blood. The chain has TRBV5-1 and TRBJ1-3; D unclear. In nucleotides, the CDR3 is TGCGCCAGCGCCAACTTAGACTCTGGAAACACCATATATTTT. It codes for CASANLDSGNTIYF.